A selection of T cell receptor beta chains follows, all from one sample in a study of blood T cell repertoires in COVID-19. Assay: immunoSEQ multiplex PCR; the TCRdb copy retains only in-frame clones and omits some. The sample holds roughly 150,000 clones, approximately 95% seen once. Sequencing was carried out using peripheral blood. The source of these receptors is a woman aged 60-75 years with COVID-19, enrolled during active disease. The CDR3 runs from the conserved cysteine through the conserved F or W. Fields, in order: V gene, D gene, J gene, clone size, CDR3 DNA, CDR3 protein. A D gene is named only where the DNA matches it firmly. A row's size may be missing; if present it is once, few, many or a size class.

TRBV6-5,.,TRBJ1-3,.,TGTGCCAGCAGAAAGCGACAGGCTGGAAACACCATATATTTT,CASRKRQAGNTIYF
TRBV9,.,TRBJ2-5,.,TGTGCCAGCAGCGTAGGTGAGGAGACCCAGTACTTC,CASSVGEETQYF
TRBV27,.,TRBJ2-1,.,TGTGCCAGCAGTGACTACCGTTCATACAATGAGCAGTTCTTC,CASSDYRSYNEQFF
TRBV19,.,TRBJ2-7,.,TGTGCCAGTAGTGTGACAGGAGTCGCCTACGAGCAGTACTTC,CASSVTGVAYEQYF
TRBV18,.,TRBJ1-5,.,TGTGCCAGCTCACCGGACAACAATCAGCCCCAGCATTTT,CASSPDNNQPQHF
TRBV10-3,.,TRBJ1-1,.,TGTGCCATCAGTGATCAGGGGTATGAAGCTTTCTTT,CAISDQGYEAFF
TRBV2,.,TRBJ2-7,.,TGTGCCAGCTCTCAACAGCCAGGACAGAGCTACGAGCAGTACTTC,CASSQQPGQSYEQYF
TRBV19,TRBD2,TRBJ2-7,.,TGTGCCAGTAGTATAACCGGGACTAGCAGCGAGCAGTACTTC,CASSITGTSSEQYF
TRBV5-4,TRBD1,TRBJ1-1,.,TGTGCCAGCAGCTTCTATCGACAGGGCCCCTCCCCTGAAGCTTTCTTT,CASSFYRQGPSPEAFF
TRBV6-1,TRBD1,TRBJ1-5,.,TGTGCCAGCAGTGCAGGGACAGGGGGTCCCCTGGGCAATCAGCCCCAGCATTTT,CASSAGTGGPLGNQPQHF
TRBV5-1,.,TRBJ1-6,.,TGCGCCAGCAGCAGCCGGGAGGCAGGGAACTCACCCCTCCACTTT,CASSSREAGNSPLHF
TRBV19,TRBD2,TRBJ2-2,.,TGTGCCAGTAGTATAGCGGCGGGGGTAACCGGGGAGCTGTTTTTT,CASSIAAGVTGELFF
TRBV18,.,TRBJ2-3,.,TGTGCCAGCTCAACGACTAGCACAGATACGCAGTATTTT,CASSTTSTDTQYF
TRBV12-3/TRBV12-4,.,TRBJ1-3,.,TGTGCCAGCAGCCCGGCGGGGGGACGGACCATATATTTT,CASSPAGGRTIYF
TRBV9,.,TRBJ1-1,few,TGTGCCAGCCAACTCGTCGGGGGGAACACTGAAGCTTTCTTT,CASQLVGGNTEAFF